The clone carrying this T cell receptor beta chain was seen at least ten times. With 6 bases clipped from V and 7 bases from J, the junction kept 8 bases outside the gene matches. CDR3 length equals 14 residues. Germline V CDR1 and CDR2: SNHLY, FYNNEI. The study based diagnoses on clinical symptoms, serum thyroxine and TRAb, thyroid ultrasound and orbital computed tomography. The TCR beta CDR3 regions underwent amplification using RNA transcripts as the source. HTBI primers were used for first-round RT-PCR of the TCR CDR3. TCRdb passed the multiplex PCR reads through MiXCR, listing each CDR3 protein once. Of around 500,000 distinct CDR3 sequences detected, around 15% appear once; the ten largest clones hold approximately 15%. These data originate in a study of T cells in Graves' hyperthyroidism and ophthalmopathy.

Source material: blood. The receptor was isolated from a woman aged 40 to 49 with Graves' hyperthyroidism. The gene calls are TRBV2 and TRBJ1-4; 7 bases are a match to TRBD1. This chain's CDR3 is CASSTGAGGEKLFF. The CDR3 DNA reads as TGTGCCAGCAGCACAGGGGCAGGAGGTGAAAAACTGTTTTTT.